The sample holds one count of the clone carrying this TCR beta chain. Its matching antigen is unknown. The germline V gene encodes CDR1 WSHSY and CDR2 SAAADI. V was clipped by 2 bases and J by 8 bases, with 15 bases between them. This CDR3 comprises 14 residues. The sample comes from a study of CD8+CD57+ T cells in acquired aplastic anemia. At the level of the study: When averaged, DNA from sorted CD4+ and CD8+ cells came to around 3.1 ug. An average of roughly 10 million reads for CD4+ cells was obtained from healthy donors.

Whole-study findings and limits: Roughly 27 sequences, all CD8+ CDR3, were shared between patients and controls. A significant difference in CD8+ Simpson's diversity between patients and controls was not found.

Genomic DNA, serving as template, underwent TCR beta VDJ and CDR3 profiling. TCRdb recomputed calls from the reads with MiXCR, one row per CDR3 protein. Among about 190,000 distinct CDR3 sequences listed, 54% were seen once. The source material was sorted CD4+, CD8+, or CD8+CD57+ T cells (not recorded which) from PBMCs. The V gene is TRBV10-2, the J gene TRBJ1-1; TRBD1 might be the D (6 bases). The receptor comes from a human donor in good health, serving as a control. As DNA, the CDR3 is TGCGCCAGCAGTGAGCTCAACCCGGGGGGCGAAGCTTTCTTT. Encoded protein: CASSELNPGGEAFF.